A single sample is the source of the 23 T cell receptor beta chains below, sequenced in a study of blood T cell repertoires in COVID-19. Only in-frame clones appear in the TCRdb table, and some are missing; sequencing was by immunoSEQ multiplex PCR. This sample has around 280,000 clones, with around 90% found just once. The source material was PBMCs or T cells enriched from blood (not recorded which). Receptors were obtained from a woman aged 40 to 50 who had recovered from COVID-19.

The genes are TRBV6-5 and TRBJ2-7; perhaps TRBD2 as D (5 bases). Per the germline V gene, CDR1 is MNHEY and CDR2 is SVGAGI. The CDR3 extends over 13 amino acids. Deletions cut 6 bases from V and 3 bases from J, with 12 bases between. The CDR3 loop is CASRPRVRYEQYF. The DNA for the CDR3 is TGTGCCAGCAGACCGCGGGTACGCTACGAGCAGTACTTC.

The gene calls are TRBV15 and TRBJ2-3, with a tentative D call TRBD2 (6 bases). Germline CDR1 reads LNHNV; CDR2 reads YYDKDF (reference sequence). The germline V and J ends were trimmed by 4 bases and 1 base, with 9 bases remaining between them. This CDR3 region has 14 residues. The CDR3 nucleotides read TGTGCCACCAGCAAGATAGCGGGCACAGATACGCAGTATTTT. The encoded protein is CATSKIAGTDTQYF.

The genes are TRBV2 and TRBJ1-5, with D possibly being TRBD1 (6 bases). Trimming took 6 bases from V and 0 from J, leaving 12 bases between them. CDR1 and CDR2 from the germline V gene are SNHLY and FYNNEI. The CDR3 loop spans 15 amino acids. CDR3 nucleotides: TGTGCCAGCAGAGGACAGCCATATAGCAATCAGCCCCAGCATTTT. Its protein is CASRGQPYSNQPQHF.

This clone was counted a single time. The V call is TRBV7-9, the J call TRBJ2-3, with 9 bases lining up with TRBD2. Germline V gives CDR1 SEHNR, CDR2 FQNEAQ (reference sequence). The CDR3 length is 19 residues. Trimming took 4 bases from V and 6 from J; bases not matched to a gene: 20. CDR3 DNA: TGTGCCAGCAGCTCACGAGTCCCCGCGGGAGGGGAGTCCTCGGATACGCAGTATTTT. Translation: CASSSRVPAGGESSDTQYF. The whole variable domain, filled in from reference TRBV7-9 and TRBJ2-3, reads DTGVSQNPRHKITKRGQNVTFRCDPISEHNRLYWYRQTLGQGPEFLTYFQNEAQLEKSRLLSDRFSAERPKGSFSTLEIQRTEQGDSAMYLCASSSRVPAGGESSDTQYFGPGTRLTVL.

J is TRBJ1-1 and V is TRBV30, with unresolved D. In germline, CDR1 is GTSNPN, CDR2 SVGIG (reference sequence). Trimming took off 2 bases at V and 1 base at J, with 8 bases between the two ends. The CDR3 consists of 13 residues. This CDR3 reads CAWSIQSNTEAFF. CDR3 sequence (DNA): TGTGCCTGGAGTATTCAGTCGAACACTGAAGCTTTCTTT. Based on the CDR3 plus reference TRBV30 and TRBJ1-1, the full variable domain is SQTIHQWPATLVQPVGSPLSLECTVEGTSNPNLYWYRQAAGRGLQLLFYSVGIGQISSEVPQNLSASRPQDRQFILSSKKLLLSDSGFYLCAWSIQSNTEAFFGQGTRLTVV.

This clone appeared a single time. V is TRBV30 and J is TRBJ2-1; tentatively, D is TRBD1 (6 bases). V was trimmed by 4 bases and J by 0 bases, leaving 13 bases between them. This CDR3 is built from 15 residues. Germline V CDR1 and CDR2: GTSNPN, SVGIG (reference sequence). The DNA of the CDR3 is TGTGCCTGGACAGGGGACCCGAGCTCCTACAATGAGCAGTTCTTC. The encoded protein is CAWTGDPSSYNEQFF. Complete variable domain (other parts from reference TRBV30 and TRBJ2-1): SQTIHQWPATLVQPVGSPLSLECTVEGTSNPNLYWYRQAAGRGLQLLFYSVGIGQISSEVPQNLSASRPQDRQFILSSKKLLLSDSGFYLCAWTGDPSSYNEQFFGPGTRLTVL.

This chain links TRBV7-6 with TRBJ2-3; perhaps TRBD2 as D (7 bases). Trimming pared 5 bases from V and 5 bases from J, leaving 20 bases between. The CDR3 spans 16 residues. CDR1 and CDR2 (germline): SGHVS, FNYEAQ. This CDR3 is CASSRFGGPPGDTQYF. The CDR3 region has the DNA TGTGCCAGCAGCCGGTTCGGGGGGCCCCCCGGAGATACGCAGTATTTT.

The chain recombines TRBV6-1 with TRBJ2-7, with 8 bases identical to TRBD2. V lost 2 bases and J lost 4; bases outside the gene matches: 10. The CDR3 covers 16 residues. Germline CDR1 is MNHNS and CDR2 is SASEGT. DNA for the CDR3: TGTGCCAGCAGTGAATCCGGGGGGGGCGGAGCTTACGAGCAGTACTTC. Its translation: CASSESGGGGAYEQYF.

This chain joins TRBV5-1 and TRBJ1-2; 8 nucleotides agree with TRBD1. J gave up 6 bases and V 4 bases, and 8 bases lay outside the gene matches. Germline V CDR1 and CDR2: SGHRS, YFSETQ. The CDR3 contains 14 residues. The CDR3: CASSHDRGGDGYTF. The CDR3 DNA reads TGCGCCAGCAGCCACGACAGGGGTGGGGATGGCTACACCTTC. Filled out from reference TRBV5-1 and TRBJ1-2, the complete variable domain reads KAGVTQTPRYLIKTRGQQVTLSCSPISGHRSVSWYQQTPGQGLQFLFEYFSETQRNKGNFPGRFSGRQFSNSRSEMNVSTLELGDSALYLCASSHDRGGDGYTFGSGTRLTVV.

The chain employs TRBV7-2 and TRBJ2-7; 10 bases are shared with TRBD2. Germline loops: CDR1 SGHTA, CDR2 FQGNSA. The CDR3 runs 15 residues. V was pared by 0 bases and J by 2 bases, with 1 base of the junction left unmatched. The CDR3 reads CASSLALAGAYEQYF. CDR3 sequence (DNA): TGTGCCAGCAGCTTAGCCCTAGCGGGAGCCTACGAGCAGTACTTC.

This chain connects TRBV2 to TRBJ1-2; a weak D match, TRBD1 (5 bases). Germline V lookup: CDR1 SNHLY, CDR2 FYNNEI. V dropped 6 bases and J dropped 2 bases, with 16 bases sitting between them. This CDR3 comprises 15 residues. This CDR3 is CASSPIWGANYGYTF. Written as DNA, the CDR3 is TGTGCCAGCAGCCCCATCTGGGGCGCAAACTATGGCTACACCTTC.

V is TRBV5-5 and J is TRBJ1-1, with TRBD1 matching over 8 bases. The ends lost 6 bases at V and 2 bases at J; junction bases unmatched: 12. The CDR3 sequence is 16 residues long. The germline gives CDR1 SGHKS, CDR2 YYEKEE (reference sequence). The CDR3 DNA is TGTGCCAGCACCGAAGGACAGGGAGGAAGAAACACTGAAGCTTTCTTT. This encodes CASTEGQGGRNTEAFF.

V is TRBV5-4 and J is TRBJ2-7, with TRBD1 as a possible D gene (6 bases). Per the germline V gene, CDR1 is SGHNT and CDR2 is YYREEE (reference sequence). V was trimmed by 3 bases and J by 1 base, leaving 14 bases between them. CDR3 length: 15 amino acids. CDR3 sequence (DNA): TGTGCCAGCAGCTGGAAGGGGCAGGGGTCCTACGAGCAGTACTTC. Protein product: CASSWKGQGSYEQYF.

The CDR3 reads CASSISEGTSGNTIYF. CDR3 sequence (DNA): TGTGCCAGTAGTATATCGGAGGGTACCTCTGGAAACACCATATATTTT. This sequence joins TRBV19 and TRBJ1-3; D unresolved. Germline CDR1 is LNHDA and CDR2 is SQIVND (reference sequence). The CDR3 runs 16 residues. V lost 2 bases and J 0 bases, leaving 11 bases between the germline ends.

The chain employs TRBV29-1 and TRBJ2-2, with D possibly being TRBD1 (5 bases). The germline V and J ends were trimmed by 4 bases and 4 bases, with 10 bases remaining between them. The CDR3 spans 13 residues. Germline lookup yields CDR1 SQVTM and CDR2 ANQGSEA. In DNA, the CDR3 is TGCAGCGTTGCGACAGTTCTCACCGGGGAGCTGTTTTTT. This sequence encodes CSVATVLTGELFF.

J is TRBJ2-1 and V is TRBV7-2, with D maybe TRBD2 (6 bases). The V and J ends lost 2 bases and 10 bases respectively, with 18 bases between them. The CDR3 sequence is 15 residues long. Germline-derived CDR1 and CDR2 are SGHTA and FQGNSA. The CDR3 DNA is TGTGCCAGCAGCTTAAGCGGGCAGCCTCAAGAAGAGCAGTTCTTC. Translating it yields CASSLSGQPQEEQFF. The full variable domain, completed using reference TRBV7-2 and TRBJ2-1, is GAGVSQSPSNKVTEKGKDVELRCDPISGHTALYWYRQSLGQGLEFLIYFQGNSAPDKSGLPSDRFSAERTGGSVSTLTIQRTQQEDSAVYLCASSLSGQPQEEQFFGPGTRLTVL.

The V and J genes are TRBV29-1 and TRBJ2-2; 10 nucleotides agree with TRBD1. The junction had 5 bases not matched to a gene; V was cut back by 6 bases and J by 4 bases. The CDR3 length is 14 residues. Per the germline V gene, CDR1 is SQVTM and CDR2 is ANQGSEA. CDR3 amino acids: CSVKRTGGTGELFF. The CDR3 bases are TGCAGCGTCAAACGGACAGGGGGCACCGGGGAGCTGTTTTTT.

The chain joins TRBV18 to TRBJ2-5; 9 bases match TRBD2. The CDR3 has 17 residues. Germline-derived CDR1 and CDR2 are KGHSH and LQKENI. Trimming took 3 bases from V and 3 from J; bases not matched to a gene: 11. CDR3 sequence reads: CASSPREGLASKETQYF. CDR3 nucleotides: TGTGCCAGCTCACCTCGGGAAGGACTAGCGTCAAAAGAGACCCAGTACTTC.

The CDR3 spells CASSVAGTSPGNTIYF. For the CDR3, the DNA is TGTGCCAGCAGCGTAGCAGGCACCTCACCTGGAAACACCATATATTTT. The gene calls are TRBV9 and TRBJ1-3; D is ambiguous. Per the germline V gene, CDR1 is SGDLS and CDR2 is YYNGEE. The CDR3 runs to 16 residues. Trimming took off 0 bases at V and 2 bases at J, with 12 bases between the two ends.

The CDR3 DNA follows: TGTGCCAGTCGGGACAGCGATAATTCACCCCTCCACTTT. As protein: CASRDSDNSPLHF. The V and J genes are TRBV19 and TRBJ1-6; 7 bases align to TRBD1. The CDR3 length is 13 residues. V shed 8 bases, J shed 5 bases, and the junction held 3 bases outside the gene matches. Germline CDR1 and CDR2: LNHDA and SQIVND (reference sequence).

This clone has only one observation. This chain joins TRBV5-4 and TRBJ2-7; possible D gene TRBD1, 6 bases. The germline gives CDR1 SGHNT, CDR2 YYREEE (reference sequence). The CDR3 consists of 13 residues. Trimming shortened V by 0 bases and J by 7 bases, and 11 bases separated the two germline ends. The DNA of the CDR3 is TGTGCCAGCAGCTTGGACAGGGATGGTGAGCAGTACTTC. This sequence encodes CASSLDRDGEQYF.

The chain uses TRBV7-2 and TRBJ1-3; 7 bases match TRBD1. V lost 5 bases to trimming and J lost 4 bases; unmatched junction nucleotides: 5. CDR3 length: 14 residues. The germline V gene encodes CDR1 SGHTA and CDR2 FQGNSA. In nucleotides, the CDR3 is TGTGCCAGCAGCCGGGGGACAGCAGGAAACACCATATATTTT. Translation gives CASSRGTAGNTIYF.

This chain links TRBV7-8 with TRBJ2-3, with D possibly TRBD2 on 6 matching bases. Per germline, CDR1 SGHVS and CDR2 FQNEAQ. This CDR3 is built from 14 residues. Trimming cost V 3 bases and J 5 bases, with 12 bases left between them. CDR3 in amino acids: CASSLTGDKDTQYF. The CDR3 nucleotides read TGTGCCAGCAGCTTGACGGGAGACAAAGATACGCAGTATTTT.